This T cell receptor beta chain was documented in a study of early T cells in non-severe SARS-CoV-2 infection. TCRdb called the 5' RACE reads again in MiXCR, with one record for every CDR3 protein. The profile covers about 130,000 distinct CDR3 sequences, with 14% to 15% appearing a single time and 20% to 25% taken by the ten largest. CDR3 length: 13 amino acids. Germline lookup yields CDR1 GTSNPN and CDR2 SVGIG (reference sequence). V was trimmed by 3 bases and J by 2 bases, leaving 11 bases between them. The source material was whole blood. The receptor's source is an adult who was a healthcare worker with PCR-confirmed SARS-CoV-2 infection or an uninfected control (not recorded which). The genes are TRBV30 and TRBJ2-7; TRBD1 might be the D (5 bases). The DNA of the CDR3 is TGTGCCTGGAGGGAGAAGGGGACCTACGAGCAGTACTTC. Amino acids: CAWREKGTYEQYF.